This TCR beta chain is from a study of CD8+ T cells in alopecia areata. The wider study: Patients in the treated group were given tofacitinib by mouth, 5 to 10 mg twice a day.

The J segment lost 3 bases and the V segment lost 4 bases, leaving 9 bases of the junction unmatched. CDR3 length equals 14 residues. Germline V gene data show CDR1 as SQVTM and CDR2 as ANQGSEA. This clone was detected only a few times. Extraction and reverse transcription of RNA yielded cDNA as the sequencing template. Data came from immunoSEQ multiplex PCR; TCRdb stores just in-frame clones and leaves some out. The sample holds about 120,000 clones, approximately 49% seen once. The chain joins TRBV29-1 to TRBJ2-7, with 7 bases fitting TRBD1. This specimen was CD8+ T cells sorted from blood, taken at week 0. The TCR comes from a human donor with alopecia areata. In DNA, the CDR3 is TGCAGCGTTGTAGGGGACAGCGAACACTACGAGCAGTACTTC. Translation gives CSVVGDSEHYEQYF.